The 2 T cell receptor beta chains given below trace back to one sample, sequenced in a study of T cells after yellow fever vaccination. Each CDR3 protein gets one entry after TCRdb re-called the 5' RACE reads with MiXCR. The table lists around 360,000 distinct CDR3 sequences, roughly 12% of them singletons. Source: PBMCs, taken on the day of the first yellow fever vaccination. The receptor set was obtained from a man younger than 35 who received the YFV17D yellow fever vaccine.

In nucleotides, the CDR3 is TGTGCCAGCACTTCGCAACTGGGGTACAATGAGCAGTTCTTC. This sequence encodes CASTSQLGYNEQFF. The chain carries TRBV2 and TRBJ2-1; D gene uncertain. CDR3 length: 14 residues. V lost 7 bases and J 4 bases, leaving 14 bases between the germline ends. Germline loops: CDR1 SNHLY, CDR2 FYNNEI.

V gene TRBV20-1 combines with J gene TRBJ2-7, with D perhaps given as TRBD1 or TRBD2 (5 bases each). This CDR3 has 13 amino acids. V lost 6 bases to trimming and J lost 9 bases, with 21 bases between them. Per the germline V gene, CDR1 is DFQATT and CDR2 is SNEGSKA (reference sequence). The CDR3 DNA reads as TGCAGTGCCACCACCGGGACGTTGTTAGTGCAGTACGTC. It yields the protein CSATTGTLLVQYV.